The source of this T cell receptor beta chain is a study of lymphopenia after photon versus proton radiotherapy. Study-wide points: Only patients who died were analyzed for survival; proton advantage is unproven. Relative stability marked proton patients; photon patients lost diversity and naive cells. Oligoclonal CD8+ Temra expansion after nadir drove photon patients' diversity drop. Larger post-nadir TCR diversity loss correlated inversely with survival in deceased patients.

About this clone: Antigen: not known.

The CDR3 loop spans 15 amino acids. V lost 4 bases and J 0 bases, leaving 12 bases between the germline ends. From germline, CDR1 is SGHVS and CDR2 FNYEAQ. TCRdb keeps only in-frame clones here, not all; method: immunoSEQ multiplex PCR. The table includes around 30,000 clones, about 80% detected once. The rearrangement joins TRBV7-6 to TRBJ1-1; the D gene is possibly TRBD1 (6 bases). The sequence was obtained from a woman aged 65 to 85 with pancreatic cancer. Sequenced here: peripheral blood, sampled from a patient treated with proton-based radiotherapy. The CDR3 is CASSSGVGMNTEAFF. CDR3 in DNA: TGTGCCAGCAGCTCAGGGGTGGGGATGAACACTGAAGCTTTCTTT. The full variable domain, its missing parts supplied by reference TRBV7-6 and TRBJ1-1, is GAGVSQSPRYKVTKRGQDVALRCDPISGHVSLYWYRQALGQGPEFLTYFNYEAQQDKSGLPNDRFSAERPEGSISTLTIQRTEQRDSAMYRCASSSGVGMNTEAFFGQGTRLTVV.